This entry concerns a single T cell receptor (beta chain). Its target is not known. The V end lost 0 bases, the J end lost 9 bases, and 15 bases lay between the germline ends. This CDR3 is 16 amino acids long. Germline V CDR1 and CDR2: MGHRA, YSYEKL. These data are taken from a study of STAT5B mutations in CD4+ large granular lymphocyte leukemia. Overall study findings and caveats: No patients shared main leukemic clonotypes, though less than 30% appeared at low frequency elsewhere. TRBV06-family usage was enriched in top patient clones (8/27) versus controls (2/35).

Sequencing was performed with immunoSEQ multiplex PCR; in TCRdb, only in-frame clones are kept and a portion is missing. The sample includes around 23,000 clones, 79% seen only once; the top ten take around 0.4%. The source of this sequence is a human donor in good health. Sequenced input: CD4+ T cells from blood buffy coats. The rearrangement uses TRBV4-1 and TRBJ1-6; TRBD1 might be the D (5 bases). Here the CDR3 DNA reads TGCGCCAGCAGCCAAGATGTAGGGCAGGGAGGTTCACCCCTCCACTTT. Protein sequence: CASSQDVGQGGSPLHF.